The 29 T cell receptor beta chains below come from one sample, sequenced in a study of T cells after yellow fever vaccination. TCRdb fed the 5' RACE reads into MiXCR, producing one record per CDR3 protein. The data contain about 580,000 distinct CDR3 sequences, less than 20% of them singletons. Sequencing used PBMCs, obtained roughly 5 days after the first yellow fever vaccination. The receptors here all came from a man between 18 and 29 years old who received the YFV17D yellow fever vaccine.

The chain recombines TRBV12-3 or TRBV12-4 with TRBJ1-4; D is undetermined. The CDR3 consists of 15 residues. V was clipped by 5 bases and J by 13 bases, with 23 bases between them. Written as DNA, the CDR3 is TGTGCCAGCAGTCGTCTGAGTGGGGATATGACGGGACTGTTTTTT. This gives the protein CASSRLSGDMTGLFF.

This clonotype was observed a few times. V is TRBV12-3 or TRBV12-4 and J is TRBJ2-2; 9 bases are a match to TRBD1. With V trimmed by 5 bases and J by 5 bases, 6 bases remained unmatched. This CDR3 contains 15 residues. The CDR3 sequence is CASSPRTGVTGELFF. The CDR3 nucleotides are TGTGCCAGCAGTCCAAGGACAGGGGTGACCGGGGAGCTGTTTTTT.

The chain joins TRBV12-3 or TRBV12-4 to TRBJ1-5; the D is unclear. V lost 3 bases and J 0 bases, leaving 9 bases between the germline ends. This CDR3 region has 15 residues. The DNA of the CDR3 is TGTGCCAGCAGTTTCTCGCCCTATAGCAATCAGCCCCAGCATTTT. This translates into CASSFSPYSNQPQHF.

This clonotype was recorded a few times. The genes are TRBV6-7 and TRBJ2-3; D gene uncertain. TRBV6-7 is flagged as an ORF with uncertain function. Trimming cost V 6 bases and J 11 bases, with 15 bases left between them. CDR3 length: 12 amino acids. In nucleotides, the CDR3 is TGTGCCAGCAGGTCAAACTGTGTGGGGCAGTATTTT. The encoded protein is CASRSNCVGQYF.

J is TRBJ1-2 and V is TRBV7-2; TRBD1 aligns across 8 bases. The CDR3 covers 15 residues. The V and J ends lost 5 bases and 8 bases, in that order; junction bases with no gene match: 13. The germline V gene has CDR1 SGHTA and CDR2 FQGNSA. The CDR3: CASSPRQGIVGGYTF. CDR3 nucleotides: TGTGCCAGCAGCCCCCGACAGGGGATTGTAGGAGGCTACACCTTC. Full variable domain (outside the CDR3, taken from reference TRBV7-2 and TRBJ1-2): GAGVSQSPSNKVTEKGKDVELRCDPISGHTALYWYRQSLGQGLEFLIYFQGNSAPDKSGLPSDRFSAERTGGSVSTLTIQRTQQEDSAVYLCASSPRQGIVGGYTFGSGTRLTVV.

This clonotype was recorded a few times. V is TRBV10-3 and J is TRBJ1-1; D call uncertain. Trimming took off 0 bases at V and 6 bases at J, with 11 bases between the two ends. This CDR3 has 14 residues. Germline values: CDR1 ENHRY, CDR2 SYGVKD. This CDR3 reads CAISESPGGSEAFF. The CDR3 nucleotides are TGTGCCATCAGTGAGTCGCCCGGAGGGTCTGAAGCTTTCTTT.

This chain uses TRBV15 with TRBJ2-7, with TRBD1 matching over 8 bases. Trimming cost V 0 bases and J 4 bases; bases outside gene matches: 2. CDR1 and CDR2 (germline): LNHNV, YYDKDF (reference sequence). The CDR3 has 14 amino acids. This CDR3 is CATSREGQGYEQYF. The DNA of the CDR3 is TGTGCCACCAGCAGAGAAGGACAGGGTTACGAGCAGTACTTC.

The count of this clonotype is one. The chain joins TRBV20-1 to TRBJ1-1; TRBD1 matches 7 bases. The germline CDR1 and CDR2 sequences are DFQATT and SNEGSKA (reference sequence). With 2 bases clipped from V and 5 bases from J, the junction kept 5 bases outside the gene matches. The CDR3 spans 13 residues. Here the CDR3 reads CSARPPGGTEAFF. In DNA form, the CDR3 reads TGCAGTGCTAGACCTCCAGGGGGAACTGAAGCTTTCTTT.

The genes are TRBV7-2 and TRBJ1-1; 12 bases agree with TRBD1. The length of the CDR3 is 17 residues. The germline gives CDR1 SGHTA, CDR2 FQGNSA. The V and J ends lost 5 bases and 1 base, in that order; junction bases with no gene match: 8. Written as DNA, the CDR3 is TGTGCCAGCAGCCCGTCCGGGACAGGGGGCGAGAACACTGAAGCTTTCTTT. Its translation is CASSPSGTGGENTEAFF. Full variable domain (missing parts from reference TRBV7-2 and TRBJ1-1): GAGVSQSPSNKVTEKGKDVELRCDPISGHTALYWYRQSLGQGLEFLIYFQGNSAPDKSGLPSDRFSAERTGGSVSTLTIQRTQQEDSAVYLCASSPSGTGGENTEAFFGQGTRLTVV.

The chain carries TRBV9 and TRBJ2-5; 11 nucleotides match TRBD2. V was pared by 3 bases and J by 4 bases, with 8 bases of the junction left unmatched. CDR1 SGDLS and CDR2 YYNGEE come from the germline V gene. This CDR3 spans 16 amino acids. The CDR3 sequence is CASSEQSSGGRETQYF. CDR3 nucleotide sequence: TGTGCCAGCAGCGAACAGTCTAGCGGGGGGAGAGAGACCCAGTACTTC.

V usage is TRBV4-3 and J usage is TRBJ1-2; 8 nucleotides agree with TRBD1. The CDR3 is made up of 13 amino acids. V was clipped by 3 bases and J by 11 bases; unmatched bases: 8. Germline CDR1 is LGHNA and CDR2 is YSLEER. The CDR3 DNA is TGCGCCAGCAGCCAGGACAGGGCTTTCCCTTACACCTTC. The encoded protein is CASSQDRAFPYTF.

This clonotype has more than one count but fewer than ten. The chain couples TRBV4-3 to TRBJ1-2, with D perhaps matching TRBD1 (5 bases). The V end lost 1 base, the J end lost 3 bases, and 12 bases lay between the germline ends. The V gene's germline CDR1 is LGHNA and CDR2 YSLEER. There are 15 residues in the CDR3. CDR3 coding DNA: TGCGCCAGCAGCCAAGTTGGCGGGGACTACTATGGCTACACCTTC. It codes for CASSQVGGDYYGYTF.

This clonotype was seen ten or more times. The CDR3 spells CASSLMGATYNEQFF. DNA for the CDR3: TGTGCCAGCAGTTTAATGGGGGCTACCTACAATGAGCAGTTCTTC. The chain combines TRBV12-3 or TRBV12-4 with TRBJ2-1, with D possibly matching TRBD1 (6 bases). V was clipped by 2 bases and J by 2 bases, with 10 bases between them. The CDR3 is 15 residues long.

The sample holds many counts of this clonotype. The rearrangement uses TRBV4-2 and TRBJ2-6; D not resolved. Per the germline V gene, CDR1 is LGHNA and CDR2 is YNFKEQ. The CDR3 is 13 amino acids. Trimming removed 6 bases at V and 0 bases at J, with 3 bases between. The CDR3 sequence: CASRYSGANVLTF. The CDR3 coding sequence is TGTGCCAGCAGGTACTCTGGGGCCAACGTCCTGACTTTC.

In regard to this clonotype: Germline and junction disagree at one end, which may indicate a read error. The rearrangement uses TRBV6-1 and TRBJ2-5; 14 bases map to TRBD2. There are 15 residues in the CDR3. The germline CDR1 and CDR2 sequences are MNHNS and SASEGT. CDR3 in DNA: TGTGCCGGCAGTCTGGGACTAGCGGGGGCAGAGACCCAGTACTTC. It codes for CAGSLGLAGAETQYF.

This chain connects TRBV28 to TRBJ2-2; D might be TRBD1 (6 bases). Germline V gene lookup returns CDR1 MDHEN and CDR2 SYDVKM. The CDR3 consists of 13 residues. V dropped 7 bases and J dropped 6 bases, with 12 bases sitting between them. The CDR3 is CASTLTGAGELFF. The CDR3 region has the DNA TGTGCCAGCACCCTGACAGGAGCCGGGGAGCTGTTTTTT.

This clonotype was seen only a few times. The chain is built from TRBV3-1 and TRBJ1-1, with a weak D call TRBD1 (6 bases). With 3 bases removed from V and 5 bases from J, the gap between germline ends came to 19 bases. Germline V gives CDR1 LGHDT, CDR2 YNNKEL (reference sequence). The CDR3 loop spans 16 amino acids. DNA for the CDR3: TGTGCCAGCAGCCATTTGACAGGCTCCACAGGGACTGAAGCTTTCTTT. Its translation: CASSHLTGSTGTEAFF.

The CDR3 here is CSARVGRLGQPQHF. The CDR3 nucleotides read TGCAGTGCTAGAGTGGGCAGGCTGGGTCAGCCCCAGCATTTT. The V call is TRBV20-1, the J call TRBJ1-5; D not certain. Trimming shortened V by 1 base and J by 6 bases, and 13 bases separated the two germline ends. The CDR3 contains 14 residues. The germline gives CDR1 DFQATT, CDR2 SNEGSKA (reference sequence).

CDR3: CATRKRVTGELFF. The CDR3 DNA sequence: TGTGCCACCAGGAAAAGGGTCACCGGGGAGCTGTTTTTT. The genes are TRBV24-1 and TRBJ2-2, with unresolved D. The CDR3 extends over 13 amino acids. The V and J ends lost 7 bases and 4 bases respectively, with 9 bases between them. Germline CDR1 is KGHDR and CDR2 is SFDVKD.

The rearrangement uses TRBV12-5 and TRBJ2-1; either TRBD1 or TRBD2 may supply D (5 bases each). The CDR3 runs 11 residues. The ends were cut back, 10 bases at V and 9 bases at J, with 13 bases in the middle. Germline lookup yields CDR1 LGHNT and CDR2 FRNRAP. The CDR3 DNA sequence: TGTGCTACCGAGGGGCAAACTGAGCAGTTCTTC. Translated, it gives CATEGQTEQFF.

The V call is TRBV20-1, the J call TRBJ1-6, with 9 bases matching TRBD1. The germline V gene encodes CDR1 DFQATT and CDR2 SNEGSKA (reference sequence). After removal of 3 bases from V and 9 bases from J, the junction contained 9 bases not matched to a gene. CDR3 length equals 15 residues. The CDR3 nucleotides read TGCAGTGCTAGGGGGGACAGGGTTTTAGTTTCACCCCTCCACTTT. This translates into CSARGDRVLVSPLHF.

This clonotype showed up just a few times. This chain links TRBV5-6 with TRBJ2-7; D assignment may be TRBD1 or TRBD2 (5 bases each). Trimming cost V 2 bases and J 5 bases, with 11 bases left between them. The CDR3 is made up of 13 amino acids. Germline V gene data show CDR1 as SGHDT and CDR2 as YYEEEE. In DNA form, the CDR3 reads TGTGCCAGCAGCTTAAGAGGGGTTGACGAGCAGTACTTC. It translates to CASSLRGVDEQYF.

The chain joins TRBV12-3 or TRBV12-4 to TRBJ2-7, with 9 bases that match TRBD2. V gave up 6 bases and J gave up 3 bases; unmatched junction bases: 6. The CDR3 loop spans 14 amino acids. CDR3 DNA: TGTGCCAGCAGGGTAGCGGGGGATCTCTACGAGCAGTACTTC. Translating it yields CASRVAGDLYEQYF.

This chain joins TRBV4-3 and TRBJ2-1; D gene ambiguous. CDR3 length: 16 amino acids. V was shortened by 0 bases and J by 2 bases, with 11 bases between the two germline ends. Germline CDR1 LGHNA, CDR2 YSLEER. The CDR3 loop reads CASSQDPQRAYNEQFF. CDR3 nucleotides: TGCGCCAGCAGCCAAGATCCCCAGCGAGCCTACAATGAGCAGTTCTTC.

This clonotype has a count of ten or more. CDR3 protein: CASSLEYTGELFF. CDR3 DNA: TGTGCCAGCAGCTTAGAATACACCGGGGAGCTGTTTTTT. The chain combines TRBV7-9 with TRBJ2-2; D call uncertain. The length of the CDR3 is 13 residues. Between the trimmed V and J ends, which lost 1 base and 3 bases, there was a span of 3 bases. The germline gives CDR1 SEHNR, CDR2 FQNEAQ (reference sequence).

V and J are TRBV11-2 and TRBJ1-6, with D possibly being TRBD1 (5 bases). Per the germline V gene, CDR1 is SGHAT and CDR2 is FQNNGV. The CDR3 has 14 residues. Trimming left V 8 bases short and J 9 bases short, with 17 bases between. The CDR3 DNA reads as TGTGCCAGCTCGGCCAGGGTTTCTGTTTCACCCCTCCACTTT. Translated: CASSARVSVSPLHF.

This chain links TRBV12-3 or TRBV12-4 with TRBJ2-1; 7 bases fit TRBD2. V shed 8 bases and J 2 bases; nucleotides not matched to a gene: 6. The CDR3 consists of 14 residues. This chain's CDR3 is CASGERGPYNEQFF. Here the CDR3 DNA reads TGTGCCAGCGGGGAGCGGGGTCCCTACAATGAGCAGTTCTTC.

At least ten counts were recorded for this clonotype. The J gene is TRBJ1-1, the V gene TRBV12-3 or TRBV12-4; D remains unclear. The CDR3 consists of 14 residues. V was clipped by 5 bases and J by 1 base, with 11 bases between them. The CDR3 sequence is CASSREYSNTEAFF. CDR3 in DNA: TGTGCCAGCAGTCGGGAGTATTCGAACACTGAAGCTTTCTTT.

The rearrangement uses TRBV6-5 and TRBJ1-1, with D perhaps matching TRBD1 (6 bases). V gave up 4 bases and J gave up 3 bases, with 24 bases separating them. This CDR3 has 18 amino acids. Germline values: CDR1 MNHEY, CDR2 SVGAGI. CDR3 nucleotides: TGTGCCAGCAGTTCCATGTCCGGCCGGGGGCGCGGAGACACTGAAGCTTTCTTT. Protein sequence: CASSSMSGRGRGDTEAFF.